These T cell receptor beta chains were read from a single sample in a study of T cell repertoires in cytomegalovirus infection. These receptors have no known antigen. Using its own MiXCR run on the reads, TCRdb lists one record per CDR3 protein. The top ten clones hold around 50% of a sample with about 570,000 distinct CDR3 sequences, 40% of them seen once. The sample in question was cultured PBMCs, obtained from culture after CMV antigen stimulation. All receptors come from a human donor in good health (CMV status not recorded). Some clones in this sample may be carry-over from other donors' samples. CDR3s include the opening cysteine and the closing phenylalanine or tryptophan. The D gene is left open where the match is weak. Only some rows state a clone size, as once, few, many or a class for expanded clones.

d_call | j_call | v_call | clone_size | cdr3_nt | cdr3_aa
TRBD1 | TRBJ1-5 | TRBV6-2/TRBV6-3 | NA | TGTGCCAGCAGTCCTCCGACAGGGGGGTCGTTTCAGCCCCAGCATTTT | CASSPPTGGSFQPQHF
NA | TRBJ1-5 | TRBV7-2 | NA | TGTGCCAGCAGCTTATGGGCAGGTCTAAATCAGCCCCAGCATTTT | CASSLWAGLNQPQHF
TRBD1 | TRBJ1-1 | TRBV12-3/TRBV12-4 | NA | TGTGCCAGCAGTCTACCGGGACAGGGGGCCGGTGAAGCTTTCTTT | CASSLPGQGAGEAFF
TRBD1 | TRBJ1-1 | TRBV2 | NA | TGTGCCAGCGTGCGGACAGGGGTAGGGGGTGAAGCTTTCTTT | CASVRTGVGGEAFF
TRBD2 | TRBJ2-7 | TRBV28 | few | TGTGCCAGCAGTTTATCACTAGCGGGGGGTTACGAGCAGTACTTC | CASSLSLAGGYEQYF
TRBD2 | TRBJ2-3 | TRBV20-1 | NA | TGCAGTGCCACGGGGGGCGGGAGGGCCGGTTCAGATACGCAGTATTTT | CSATGGGRAGSDTQYF
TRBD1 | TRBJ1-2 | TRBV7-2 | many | TGTGCCAGCAGCTTAAGTCAGGGGGATGGCTACACCTTC | CASSLSQGDGYTF
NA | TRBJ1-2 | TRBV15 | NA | TGTGCCACCAGCAGAGCTGTCTATGGCTACACCTTC | CATSRAVYGYTF
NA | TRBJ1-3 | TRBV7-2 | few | TGTGCCAGCAGCTTCCGGGGCAATCCAAGCTCTGGAAACACCATATATTTT | CASSFRGNPSSGNTIYF
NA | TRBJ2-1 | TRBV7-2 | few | TGTGCCAGCAGTACAGTTGGGAGCTCCTACAATGAGCAGTTCTTC | CASSTVGSSYNEQFF
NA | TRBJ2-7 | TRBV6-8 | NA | TGTGCCAGCAGTAAGAATCTGGGTCTCTACACCGACTACGAGCAGTACTTC | CASSKNLGLYTDYEQYF
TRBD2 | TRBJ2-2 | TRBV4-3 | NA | TGCGCCAGCAGCCAACTAGCGGGAGCTGACACCGGGGAGCTGTTTTTT | CASSQLAGADTGELFF
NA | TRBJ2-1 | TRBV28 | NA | TGTGCCAGCAGTTTACCTAGAACTCTATCCTACAATGAGCAGTTCTTC | CASSLPRTLSYNEQFF
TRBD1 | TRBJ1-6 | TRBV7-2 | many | TGTGCCAGCAGCCTTCTGGGACAGGGTTCTTCACCCCTCCACTTT | CASSLLGQGSSPLHF
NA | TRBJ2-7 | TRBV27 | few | TGTGCCAGCAGTTTATCGAAAGCAGGGCTGAGCGAGCAGTACTTC | CASSLSKAGLSEQYF
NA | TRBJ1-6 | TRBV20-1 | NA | TGCAGTGCTGGAATACGGAATAATAATTCACCCCTCCACTTT | CSAGIRNNNSPLHF
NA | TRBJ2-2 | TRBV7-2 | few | TGTGCCAGCAGCTTAGCTTTGGGGGAGCTGTTTTTT | CASSLALGELFF
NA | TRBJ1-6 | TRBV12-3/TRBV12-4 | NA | TGTGCCAGCAGTTTCGGGGGTGACGGCTCACCCCTCCACTTT | CASSFGGDGSPLHF
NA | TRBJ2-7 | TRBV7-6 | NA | TGTGCCAGCAGCCGCGGAACCCAGACCTACGAGCAGTACTTC | CASSRGTQTYEQYF
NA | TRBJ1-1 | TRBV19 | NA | TGTGCCAGTAGTACCTGGGGGTCCAGGGACACTGAAGCTTTCTTT | CASSTWGSRDTEAFF
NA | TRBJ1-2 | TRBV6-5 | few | TGTGCCAGCAGTTACTCGATTATGGAGGGGCGGATACGGCTTTCCCCAGAGGAAGGGTATGGCTACACCTTC | CASSYSIMEGRIRLSPEEGYGYTF
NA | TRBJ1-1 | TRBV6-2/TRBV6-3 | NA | TGTGCCACCCGAGAGAGACGCGATAGCACTGAAGCTTTCTTT | CATRERRDSTEAFF
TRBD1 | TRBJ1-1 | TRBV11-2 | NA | TGTGCCAGCAAAACAGGGGCCTGGGCTAGGTCTTTCTTT | CASKTGAWARSFF
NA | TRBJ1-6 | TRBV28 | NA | TGTGCCAGCACCGGGCTTAAATTCCCCCTCCACTTT | CASTGLKFPLHF
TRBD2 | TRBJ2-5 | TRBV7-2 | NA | TGTGCCAGCAGCTTAGGGGCTAGCGGGGGGCGGAGGGAGACCCAGTACTTC | CASSLGASGGRRETQYF
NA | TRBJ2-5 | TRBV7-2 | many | TGTGCCAGCAGCCCAGACCCGGGACTGGAAGAGACCCAGTACTTC | CASSPDPGLEETQYF
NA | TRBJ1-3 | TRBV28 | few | TGTGCCAGCAGTACTAGGACAGCCCCTGGAAACACCATATATTTT | CASSTRTAPGNTIYF
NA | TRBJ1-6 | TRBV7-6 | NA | TGTGCCAGCAGCTTAATCGGGGATTCACCCCTCCACTTT | CASSLIGDSPLHF
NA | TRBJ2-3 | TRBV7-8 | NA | TGTGCCAGCAGCTTAGCAGCATACACAGATACGCAGTATTTT | CASSLAAYTDTQYF